The 5 T cell receptor beta chains given below trace back to one sample, sequenced in a study of CD8 T cells in ankylosing spondylitis. TCRdb fed the 5' RACE reads into MiXCR, producing one record per CDR3 protein. This table has roughly 180,000 distinct CDR3 sequences, 13% appearing once. The sample comprised blood, either unsorted or a sorted T cell fraction (not recorded which). These receptors originate from a female donor with ankylosing spondylitis or in good health (not recorded which).

The chain uses TRBV11-2 and TRBJ2-7; D unclear. The CDR3 runs to 11 residues. The V end was cut by 3 bases, the J end by 3 bases, with 3 bases between. Germline assignment: CDR1 SGHAT and CDR2 FQNNGV. For the CDR3, the DNA is TGTGCCAGCAGCTTCATCTACGAGCAGTACTTC. Translating gives CASSFIYEQYF. Filled out from reference TRBV11-2 and TRBJ2-7, the complete variable domain reads EAGVAQSPRYKIIEKRQSVAFWCNPISGHATLYWYQQILGQGPKLLIQFQNNGVVDDSQLPKDRFSAERLKGVDSTLKIQPAKLEDSAVYLCASSFIYEQYFGPGTRLTVT.

The V call is TRBV5-1, the J call TRBJ2-1; TRBD1 or TRBD2 may be the D gene (5 bases each). Germline CDR1 reads SGHRS; CDR2 reads YFSETQ. Trimming pared 3 bases from V and 9 bases from J, leaving 13 bases between. The CDR3 runs 13 residues. DNA for the CDR3: TGCGCCAGCAGCTCCGGGACGGGCGGTGAGCAGTTCTTC. This translates into CASSSGTGGEQFF.

Many counts were recorded for this clonotype. The chain carries TRBV28 and TRBJ2-7; D call uncertain. The CDR3 extends over 11 amino acids. CDR1 is MDHEN and CDR2 is SYDVKM in the germline V gene. V was cut by 3 bases and J by 6 bases, with 6 bases left in between. The CDR3 coding sequence is TGTGCCAGCAGTTTGGATGGCGAGCAGTACTTC. Its protein is CASSLDGEQYF.

The chain uses TRBV29-1 and TRBJ2-5; D not resolved. From germline, CDR1 is SQVTM and CDR2 ANQGSEA. The CDR3 loop spans 13 amino acids. With 7 bases removed from V and 2 bases from J, the gap between germline ends came to 14 bases. The CDR3 loop is CSGETASQETQYF. Here the CDR3 DNA reads TGCAGCGGTGAGACGGCCAGTCAAGAGACCCAGTACTTC.

The J gene is TRBJ1-1, the V gene TRBV5-5; D is unresolved. This CDR3 has 14 residues. The V gene lost 3 bases and the J gene lost 5 bases, with 14 bases spanning the gap. Germline V CDR1 and CDR2: SGHKS, YYEKEE (reference sequence). CDR3 residues: CASSSDPGNTEAFF. CDR3 nucleotides: TGTGCCAGCAGCTCCGACCCCGGGAATACTGAAGCTTTCTTT. Drawing the rest from reference TRBV5-5 and TRBJ1-1, the complete variable domain is DAGVTQSPTHLIKTRGQQVTLRCSPISGHKSVSWYQQVLGQGPQFIFQYYEKEERGRGNFPDRFSARQFPNYSSELNVNALLLGDSALYLCASSSDPGNTEAFFGQGTRLTVV.